These T cell receptor beta chains were read from a single sample in a study of prognosis after radiotherapy for stage I lung cancer. Each CDR3 protein is one row after TCRdb ran MiXCR on the multiplex PCR reads. Of 8,000 to 9,000 distinct CDR3 sequences listed, around 62% are singletons. The specimen comprised PBMCs, sampled before or after stereotactic body radiation therapy (not recorded which). These receptors were taken from a donor aged 50 or older with non-small cell lung cancer. CDR3s include the opening cysteine and the closing phenylalanine or tryptophan. A D gene is named only where the DNA matches it firmly. Clone size is given for some rows only: seen once, a few or many times, or a class if the clone is expanded.

V gene	clone size	D gene	J gene	CDR3 protein	CDR3 DNA
TRBV20-1	once	.	TRBJ2-1	CSARDWTDNEQFF	TGCAGTGCTAGAGATTGGACCGACAATGAGCAGTTCTTC
TRBV11-3	.	TRBD1	TRBJ2-2	CASSLTGTGVPLNTGELFF	TGTGCCAGCAGCTTAACCGGGACAGGGGTCCCCCTGAACACCGGGGAGCTGTTTTTT
TRBV11-3	.	.	TRBJ1-2	CASSFGTGSDPFF	.
TRBV27	once	TRBD1	TRBJ1-2	CASSSSATGAYGYTF	TGTGCCAGCAGTTCATCCGCGACAGGGGCATATGGCTACACCTTC
TRBV5-1	few	TRBD2	TRBJ2-1	CASFPVAGEFDNEQFF	TGCGCCAGCTTCCCCGTGGCGGGGGAGTTTGACAATGAGCAGTTCTTC
TRBV7-2	medium-sized	.	TRBJ2-7	CASSLRLVVGLIPYEQYF	TGTGCCAGCAGCTTGAGATTGGTAGTGGGTCTTATACCCTACGAGCAGTACTTC
TRBV30	few	.	TRBJ1-5	CAWSGQGNQPQHF	TGTGCCTGGAGTGGACAGGGCAATCAGCCCCAGCATTTT
TRBV6-2/TRBV6-3	large	TRBD2	TRBJ2-6	CAIGLAGAPSGANVLTF	TGTGCCATCGGACTAGCGGGAGCCCCCTCTGGGGCCAACGTCCTGACTTTC
TRBV6-1	.	TRBD2	TRBJ2-1	CASSLGTSGTNEQFF	TGTGCCAGCAGTCTAGGGACTAGCGGGACAAATGAGCAGTTCTTC
TRBV28	.	TRBD2	TRBJ2-1	CASSLLKSLAGDNEQFF	TGTGCCAGCAGTTTATTGAAAAGTCTAGCGGGAGACAATGAGCAGTTCTTC
TRBV25-1	.	.	TRBJ1-2	CDSSPGPWSGYTF	TGTGACAGCAGCCCGGGACCTTGGAGCGGCTACACCTTC
TRBV27	.	.	TRBJ1-2	CASSFQGDYGYTF	TGTGCCAGCAGTTTTCAGGGCGACTATGGCTACACCTTC
TRBV7-9	medium-sized	.	TRBJ1-2	CASSLAPGHSNYGYTF	TGTGCCAGCAGCTTAGCGCCGGGCCATTCTAACTATGGCTACACCTTC
TRBV29-1	medium-sized	.	TRBJ2-1	CSVEGVTGYNEQFF	TGCAGCGTTGAAGGGGTCACGGGCTACAATGAGCAGTTCTTC
TRBV7-9	.	TRBD2	TRBJ2-1	CASGTSGAYSYNEQFF	TGTGCCAGCGGGACTAGCGGGGCGTACTCCTACAATGAGCAGTTCTTC
TRBV5-8	once	.	TRBJ1-2	CASSLAQNYGYTF	TGTGCCAGCAGCTTGGCGCAGAACTATGGCTACACCTTC
TRBV28	.	.	TRBJ1-5	CASKLQHRGNKTQHF	TGTGCCAGCAAGCTACAGCATCGGGGCAATAAGACCCAGCATTTT